What follows is one T cell receptor beta chain and its context. No antigen is known for it. This entry belongs to a study of vaccination and CD4 T cells after COVID-19. Study overall: Collection of post-COVID samples occurred a median around 96 days after diagnosis, spanning a range of 35 to 161. Post-vaccination specimens were collected at a median of about 68 days following dose two (range 14 to 241).

Points from the study as a whole: The median proportion of reactive clones detected only post-vaccination in convalescent patients was 85% to 90%.

Treatment given: roughly 10-day PBMC culture with coronavirus spike peptide pools or control peptides (ViraFEST assay). Pre-COVID-19 pandemic sampling (2011-2018) yielded the unexposed donor's CD4+ T cells. Whenever cell numbers allowed, CD4+ T cells from unexposed donors were probed with SARS-CoV-2 S/N and four cold-coronavirus spikes. An Oncomine TCR Beta short-read assay was used to sequence the DNA from cultured CD4+ T cells. TCRdb recomputed calls from the PCR reads with MiXCR, one row per CDR3 protein. The repertoire holds some 7,000 distinct CDR3 sequences, around 47% seen once, with roughly two fifths in the top ten. This receptor was identified in a human donor in good health. The sequencing sample was made of CD4+ T cells from blood, cultured in vitro.

The CDR3 region is CASSYREGRNWGYTF. The CDR3 DNA follows: TGTGCCAGCAGTTACAGGGAGGGGCGCAATTGGGGCTACACCTTC. V is TRBV6-5 and J is TRBJ1-2; a possible D gene is TRBD1 (5 bases). The ends were cut back, 2 bases at V and 8 bases at J, with 18 bases in the middle. The CDR3 has 15 residues. Germline CDR1 and CDR2: MNHEY and SVGAGI.